This T cell receptor beta chain was recovered during a study of blood T cell repertoires in COVID-19. About the research overall: The samples span acute and convalescent COVID-19 from the United States, Italy and Spain. Sources were T cells, B-cell-depleted T cells, or PBMCs; the material itself was cDNA or gDNA.

Deletions cut 1 base from V and 7 bases from J, with 15 bases between. The CDR3 is made up of 15 amino acids. Per the germline V gene, CDR1 is LGHNA and CDR2 is YSLEER. In the source study's methods: It was from reference gene primer amplification that nucleated cell counts were estimated. Assay used: immunoSEQ multiplex PCR; TCRdb lists only in-frame clones, some missing. Clonal size and the V and J genes are those of that table, whereas D and trimming came from the DNA. This repertoire shows about 63,000 clones, about nine tenths found once; its top ten account for about 5.7%. This TCR was sampled from a man aged 50 or older with active COVID-19. The rearrangement uses TRBV4-3 and TRBJ2-3, with D maybe TRBD2 (5 bases). Source material: peripheral blood. CDR3 residues: CASSQGLEAGHTQYF. The CDR3 DNA follows: TGCGCCAGCAGCCAAGGACTTGAGGCGGGCCATACGCAGTATTTT.